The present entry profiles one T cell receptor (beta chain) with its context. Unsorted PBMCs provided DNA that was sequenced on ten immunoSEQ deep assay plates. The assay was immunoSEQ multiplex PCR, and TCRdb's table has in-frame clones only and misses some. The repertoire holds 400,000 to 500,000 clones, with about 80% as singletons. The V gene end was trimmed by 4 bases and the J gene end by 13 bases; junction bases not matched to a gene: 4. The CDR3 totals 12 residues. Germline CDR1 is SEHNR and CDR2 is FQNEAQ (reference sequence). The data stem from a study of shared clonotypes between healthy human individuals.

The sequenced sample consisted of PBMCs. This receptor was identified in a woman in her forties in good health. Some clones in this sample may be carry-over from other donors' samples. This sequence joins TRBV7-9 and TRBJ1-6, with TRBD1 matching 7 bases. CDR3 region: CASSSQTGPLHF. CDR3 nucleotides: TGTGCCAGCAGCTCGCAGACAGGGCCCCTCCACTTT.